This TCR beta chain was obtained from a study of blood T cell repertoires in COVID-19. Study-wide background: The United States, Italy and Spain supplied acute and convalescent COVID-19 samples. Nucleic acid was either cDNA or gDNA, and it came from T cells, B-cell-depleted T cells, or PBMCs.

As processed by the authors: Cell counts per sample came from amplifying reference gene primers. Data came from immunoSEQ multiplex PCR; TCRdb stores just in-frame clones and leaves some out. Clone size and the V and J calls come from that table; the DNA yielded D and trimming. The repertoire holds more than 80,000 clones, with around four fifths as singletons. Germline CDR1 reads LNHNV; CDR2 reads YYDKDF (reference sequence). V lost 3 bases to trimming and J lost 4 bases, with 16 bases between them. CDR3 length: 15 amino acids. The sequence derives from a woman over 75 with active or convalescent COVID-19. Sequencing used peripheral blood. The chain joins TRBV15 to TRBJ2-7; D perhaps matches TRBD2 (5 bases). CDR3 in amino acids: CATSREDSNLYEQYF. In DNA form, the CDR3 reads TGTGCCACCAGCAGGGAGGACTCAAACCTTTACGAGCAGTACTTC.